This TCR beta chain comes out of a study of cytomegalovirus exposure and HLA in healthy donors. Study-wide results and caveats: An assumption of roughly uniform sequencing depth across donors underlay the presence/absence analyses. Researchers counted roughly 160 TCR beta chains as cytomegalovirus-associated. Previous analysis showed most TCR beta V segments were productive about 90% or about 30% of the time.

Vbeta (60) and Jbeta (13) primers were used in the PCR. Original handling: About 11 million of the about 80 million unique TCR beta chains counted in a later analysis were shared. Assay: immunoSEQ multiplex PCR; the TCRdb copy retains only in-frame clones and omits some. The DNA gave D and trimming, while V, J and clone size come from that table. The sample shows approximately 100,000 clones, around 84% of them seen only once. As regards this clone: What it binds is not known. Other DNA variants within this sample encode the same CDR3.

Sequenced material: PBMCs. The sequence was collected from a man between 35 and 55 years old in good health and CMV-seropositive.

In DNA form, the CDR3 reads TGCGCCAGCAGCTTGGCCGGGACTAGCGGATACAATGAGCAGTTCTTC. Translated, it gives CASSLAGTSGYNEQFF. V gene TRBV5-1 combines with J gene TRBJ2-1; 11 bases map to TRBD2. The CDR3 runs to 16 residues. Germline V gene lookup returns CDR1 SGHRS and CDR2 YFSETQ. V gave up 0 bases and J gave up 4 bases; unmatched junction bases: 3.